The rows below give T cell receptor beta chains drawn from one sample of a study of cytomegalovirus exposure and HLA in healthy donors. Sequencing used immunoSEQ multiplex PCR; TCRdb keeps in-frame clones, though not all of them. The sample shows approximately 58,000 clones, 85% to 95% of them seen only once. Source material: PBMCs. The receptors derive from a woman under 30 in good health and CMV-seropositive. Both conserved end residues are part of each CDR3. D genes are given only for firm matches. Rows may omit the clone size; those that give it use once, few, many or a size class.

CASSDRRPGDNEQFF	TGTGCCAGCAGTGATAGAAGACCGGGGGACAATGAGCAGTTCTTC	TRBV6-1	-	TRBJ2-1	-
CASSMGRQGYEQYF	TGTGCCAGTAGTATGGGAAGGCAGGGCTACGAGCAGTACTTC	TRBV19	-	TRBJ2-7	-
CASSPRDSFEKLFF	TGTGCCAGCAGCCCTCGGGACAGCTTTGAAAAACTGTTTTTT	TRBV13	TRBD1	TRBJ1-4	-
CASSLEPGTYEQYF	TGCGCCAGCAGCCTGGAGCCGGGGACCTACGAGCAGTACTTC	TRBV5-1	-	TRBJ2-7	-
CATSGVADTQYF	TGTGCCACCTCCGGGGTGGCAGATACGCAGTATTTT	TRBV6-6	-	TRBJ2-3	once
CASSPPAGREDGYTF	TGTGCCAGCTCACCGCCTGCGGGCAGGGAGGATGGCTACACCTTC	TRBV18	-	TRBJ1-2	-
CASSTSYEQYF	TGCGCCAGCAGCACTAGCTACGAGCAGTACTTC	TRBV10-2	-	TRBJ2-7	-
CASSSTGSLHEQYF	TGTGCCAGCAGCTCGACAGGGTCCCTCCACGAGCAGTACTTC	TRBV7-2	TRBD1	TRBJ2-7	-
CASSIEGGRGNGYTF	TGTGCCAGTAGTATCGAGGGAGGGCGGGGGAATGGCTACACCTTC	TRBV19	-	TRBJ1-2	few
CASSHDWETQYF	TGTGCCAGCAGCCACGACTGGGAGACCCAGTACTTC	TRBV14	-	TRBJ2-5	-
CASSLEGLAGGPRETQYF	TGCGCCAGCAGCTTGGAGGGACTAGCGGGGGGGCCTCGAGAGACCCAGTACTTC	TRBV5-1	TRBD2	TRBJ2-5	-
CATGGTVAGYTF	TGTGCCACCGGCGGGACAGTTGCTGGCTACACCTTC	TRBV15	TRBD1	TRBJ1-2	-
CASTNGPDTQYF	TGTGCCAGCACTAATGGTCCAGATACGCAGTATTTT	TRBV27	-	TRBJ2-3	-
CASNPTNYGYTF	TGTGCCAGCAATCCTACTAACTATGGCTACACCTTC	TRBV28	-	TRBJ1-2	-
CASSVADSGAYEQYF	TGTGCCAGCAGCGTAGCTGATAGCGGAGCCTACGAGCAGTACTTC	TRBV9	-	TRBJ2-7	once
CASSFFGPAGQETQYF	TGCGCCAGCAGCTTTTTTGGCCCAGCGGGACAAGAGACCCAGTACTTC	TRBV5-1	TRBD2	TRBJ2-5	-
CASSFESGSTDTQYF	TGTGCCAGCAGCTTTGAAAGCGGAAGCACAGATACGCAGTATTTT	TRBV5-4	-	TRBJ2-3	-
CASSGTGGRTTEAFF	TGTGCCAGCAGCGGGACAGGGGGTCGGACCACTGAAGCTTTCTTT	TRBV9	TRBD1	TRBJ1-1	once
CASTSSPRLRGLFF	TGTGCCAGCACTTCAAGCCCGAGACTAAGAGGGCTGTTTTTT	TRBV27	-	TRBJ2-2	-
CASSRDGLSSGGYGYTF	TGTGCCAGCAGCCGGGACGGACTGTCCTCCGGGGGATATGGCTACACCTTC	TRBV27	-	TRBJ1-2	-
CASSQSTSVGTDTQYF	TGTGCCAGCAGCCAATCGACTAGCGTTGGGACAGATACGCAGTATTTT	TRBV4-2	TRBD2	TRBJ2-3	-
CASSIWGQGNGYTF	TGTGCCAGTAGTATCTGGGGACAGGGGAATGGCTACACCTTC	TRBV19	TRBD1	TRBJ1-2	-
CASSLERGRAIGTDTQYF	TGCGCCAGCAGCCTAGAGCGGGGGCGCGCCATCGGGACAGATACGCAGTATTTT	TRBV5-1	TRBD2	TRBJ2-3	-
CASLSGDLYNEQFF	TGTGCCAGTCTCTCAGGGGATTTGTACAATGAGCAGTTCTTC	TRBV19	-	TRBJ2-1	-
CSVEDDSRYTDTQYF	TGCAGCGTTGAAGACGACAGTCGCTACACAGATACGCAGTATTTT	TRBV29-1	-	TRBJ2-3	-
CASSTQTGELFF	TGTGCCAGTAGTACTCAGACCGGGGAGCTGTTTTTT	TRBV19	-	TRBJ2-2	-
CASTGATNEKLFF	TGTGCCAGCACGGGGGCAACTAATGAAAAACTGTTTTTT	TRBV28	-	TRBJ1-4	once
CASSPLAGSYEQYF	TGTGCCAGCAGCCCTCTAGCGGGGTCCTACGAGCAGTACTTC	TRBV14	TRBD2	TRBJ2-7	-
CSVGGGEGYGYTF	TGCAGCGTTGGCGGGGGCGAGGGCTATGGCTACACCTTC	TRBV29-1	-	TRBJ1-2	-
CASSLPGANTGELFF	TGCGCCAGCAGCTTACCCGGAGCGAACACCGGGGAGCTGTTTTTT	TRBV5-1	-	TRBJ2-2	-
CSVGTGQGYTF	TGCAGCGTCGGGACAGGGCAGGGCTACACCTTC	TRBV29-1	TRBD1	TRBJ1-2	-
CASSLVSAGANVLTF	TGTGCCAGCAGCTTGGTGAGTGCTGGGGCCAACGTCCTGACTTTC	TRBV5-5	-	TRBJ2-6	-
CASSFGEVNYGYTF	TGTGCCAGCAGTTTCGGGGAAGTCAACTATGGCTACACCTTC	TRBV2	-	TRBJ1-2	-
CASSSPTVYEQYF	TGTGCCAGCAGCTCCCCGACAGTTTACGAGCAGTACTTC	TRBV5-5	-	TRBJ2-7	once
CASIGNRDRVGEQYF	TGTGCCAGCATCGGGAACCGGGACAGGGTCGGCGAGCAGTACTTC	TRBV6-1	TRBD1	TRBJ2-7	-
CASSLGIADQETQYF	TGTGCCAGCAGCTTGGGGATCGCGGACCAAGAGACCCAGTACTTC	TRBV5-4	-	TRBJ2-5	-
CASSLSLGPDTQYF	TGTGCCAGCAGTTTGTCCCTAGGCCCAGATACGCAGTATTTT	TRBV27	-	TRBJ2-3	-
CASSSLPQGNSPLHF	TGTGCCAGCAGTTCTCTCCCGCAGGGGAATTCACCCCTCCACTTT	TRBV6-5	-	TRBJ1-6	-
CASSFSGGREGEQFF	TGTGCCAGCAGTTTTTCCGGGGGACGGGAGGGAGAGCAGTTCTTC	TRBV27	TRBD2	TRBJ2-1	once
CASSLATRTGGFF	TGTGCCAGCAGCTTAGCAACTAGGACAGGGGGGTTCTTC	TRBV7-9	TRBD1	TRBJ2-1	-
CASSSYRVGNYGYTF	TGTGCCAGCAGTTCGTACAGGGTCGGGAACTATGGCTACACCTTC	TRBV6-5	-	TRBJ1-2	-
CASSTSSGSTDTQYF	TGTGCCAGCAGTACCAGCAGCGGAAGCACAGATACGCAGTATTTT	TRBV28	-	TRBJ2-3	once
CAITPAGGRETQYF	TGTGCCATCACACCAGCGGGAGGGCGGGAGACCCAGTACTTC	TRBV6-1	TRBD2	TRBJ2-5	-
CASSPTGRDLVEQYF	TGTGCCAGCTCACCCACCGGGAGGGACCTCGTTGAGCAGTACTTC	TRBV18	TRBD2	TRBJ2-7	-
CASSIGQGDSPLHF	TGTGCCAGTAGTATCGGACAGGGAGATTCACCCCTCCACTTT	TRBV19	TRBD1	TRBJ1-6	-
CASSPYLAGTSTDTQYF	TGTGCCAGCAGTCCCTACTTAGCGGGAACGAGCACAGATACGCAGTATTTT	TRBV28	TRBD2	TRBJ2-3	-